Listed below are T cell receptor beta chains from one sample, sequenced in a study of cytomegalovirus exposure and HLA in healthy donors. Repertoires were generated with immunoSEQ multiplex PCR, while TCRdb's copy carries only in-frame clones and drops some. The data contain a few hundred thousand clones, 84% of them singletons. Material: PBMCs. The receptors stem from a woman between 35 and 50 years old in good health and CMV-seropositive. Both conserved end residues are part of each CDR3. The D gene is left open where the match is weak. Clone size appears in some rows only: once, few, many, or a class for an expanded clone.

cdr3_nt,cdr3_aa,clone_size,j_call,d_call,v_call
TGTGCCAGCAGCAAAAGAGAGGGCGAAGCTTTCTTT,CASSKREGEAFF,NA,TRBJ1-1,NA,TRBV21-1
TGTGCCAGCAGTTACCCGATAGCGGGAGGGAAAAACATTCAGTACTTC,CASSYPIAGGKNIQYF,NA,TRBJ2-4,TRBD2,TRBV6-5
TGTGCCAGCAGCCGGCCGGGACTAGCGGCTATAAGCTCCTACAATGAGCAGTTCTTC,CASSRPGLAAISSYNEQFF,NA,TRBJ2-1,TRBD2,TRBV5-4
TGTGCCAGCAGTTCGGGACTAGCGAGACCCTACGAGCAGTACTTC,CASSSGLARPYEQYF,NA,TRBJ2-7,TRBD2,TRBV27
TGTGCCAGCCGAGCGGGAAGTTCTGAGGGTCGCGAGCAGTTCTTC,CASRAGSSEGREQFF,few,TRBJ2-1,TRBD2,TRBV27
TGTGCCAGCACTGAAGGACTAGCGGGAGTCCGCAATGAGCAGTTCTTC,CASTEGLAGVRNEQFF,NA,TRBJ2-1,TRBD2,TRBV28
TGTGCCTGGAGTTCAGCGGCTTACAATGAGCAGTTCTTC,CAWSSAAYNEQFF,NA,TRBJ2-1,NA,TRBV30
TGTGCCAGCAAGGAGAGGAACACTGAAGCTTTCTTT,CASKERNTEAFF,NA,TRBJ1-1,NA,TRBV18
TGTGCCAGCAGCTTAGCCGGCGGGTCTTTGATGGGAGAGACCCAGTACTTC,CASSLAGGSLMGETQYF,few,TRBJ2-5,NA,TRBV11-2
TGTGCCAGCAGTCCCAGGCCGGGACAAACAATCTACGAGCAGTACTTC,CASSPRPGQTIYEQYF,NA,TRBJ2-7,NA,TRBV27
TGTGCCAGCAGCGCCGAGGGAACCTCCTCCTACGAGCAGTACTTC,CASSAEGTSSYEQYF,NA,TRBJ2-7,NA,TRBV11-2
TGTGCCAGCAGCCTTCCCGGTTCACGGGGGGCCAGCACTGAAGCTTTCTTT,CASSLPGSRGASTEAFF,once,TRBJ1-1,NA,TRBV5-6
TGTGCCAGCAGCCAAGACCACGGGTCCTCCAATGAGCAGTTCTTC,CASSQDHGSSNEQFF,few,TRBJ2-1,NA,TRBV4-2
TGTGCCAGCAGCCTAACGGGACAGTCCGAGCAGTACTTC,CASSLTGQSEQYF,NA,TRBJ2-7,TRBD1,TRBV7-9
TGTGCAAGTCGCCTAGCGGCCAGCGGGAGCTTTCTAGAGACCCAGTACTTC,CASRLAASGSFLETQYF,NA,TRBJ2-5,NA,TRBV12-2
TGTGCCATCAGTGAGACAGGGTACGGGCATGGCTACACCTTC,CAISETGYGHGYTF,NA,TRBJ1-2,NA,TRBV10-3
TGTGCCAGCAGGGGCCTAGCGGGACGCTCCTACAATGAGCAGTTCTTC,CASRGLAGRSYNEQFF,NA,TRBJ2-1,TRBD2,TRBV27
TGTGCCAGCAGTGACCCAGACAGGGAAGCTTTCTTT,CASSDPDREAFF,NA,TRBJ1-1,NA,TRBV6-1
TGTGCCAGCAGCCTAACAGGGAGTAGGGGTGGCTACACCTTC,CASSLTGSRGGYTF,NA,TRBJ1-2,NA,TRBV7-9
TGTGCCAGCAGCTTAGGACAAAATCAGCCCCAGCATTTT,CASSLGQNQPQHF,NA,TRBJ1-5,NA,TRBV7-8
TGTGCAACCCGGGGGAGGCACTCCTACGAGCAGTACTTC,CATRGRHSYEQYF,few,TRBJ2-7,NA,TRBV7-9
TGTGCCTGGAGTCTGGAGACGGGCTACGAGCAGTACTTC,CAWSLETGYEQYF,once,TRBJ2-7,NA,TRBV30
TGTGCCAGCAGTCAAGACAGTTATGGCTACACCTTC,CASSQDSYGYTF,NA,TRBJ1-2,NA,TRBV9
TGTGCCAGCCCGACAGTGCAGTACTTC,CASPTVQYF,NA,TRBJ2-7,NA,TRBV21-1
TGTGCCAGCAGTGAAGCGGGGGCAAGACGAGGCAATCAGCCCCAGCATTTT,CASSEAGARRGNQPQHF,NA,TRBJ1-5,NA,TRBV6-1
TGTGCCAGCAGTAACTACTCCCCTGGACTAGCGGGCCCCTACAATGAGCAGTTCTTC,CASSNYSPGLAGPYNEQFF,NA,TRBJ2-1,TRBD2,TRBV28
TGTGCCAGCAGCTTAGGAGTTGGCTACGAGCAGTACTTC,CASSLGVGYEQYF,NA,TRBJ2-7,NA,TRBV7-8
TGTGCCAGCAGCTTGGTCGGGGGCCAAGAGACCCAGTACTTC,CASSLVGGQETQYF,few,TRBJ2-5,NA,TRBV5-6
TGCGCCAGCAGCTTGGAGGGGGCGCAAGCCAAAAACATTCAGTACTTC,CASSLEGAQAKNIQYF,NA,TRBJ2-4,TRBD1,TRBV5-1
TGCGCCAGCAGCTCTCGGGACAGGGGGCCAGATACGCAGTATTTT,CASSSRDRGPDTQYF,once,TRBJ2-3,TRBD1,TRBV5-1
TGTGCCAGCAGGCGGGGCGGGAAGAACACCGGGGAGCTGTTTTTT,CASRRGGKNTGELFF,NA,TRBJ2-2,NA,TRBV11-2
TGTGCCAGCAGCTTAGCCCTAGCGGGGAAAAACATTCAGTACTTC,CASSLALAGKNIQYF,NA,TRBJ2-4,TRBD2,TRBV7-2
TGTGCCAGCAGCTTAGTCCGTGCCGGGACTAGCGGGAGGGTAGATACGCAGTATTTT,CASSLVRAGTSGRVDTQYF,NA,TRBJ2-3,TRBD2,TRBV7-8
TGTGCCAGCAGCCAATCCCGGGGGGCAAGCTATGGCTACACCTTC,CASSQSRGASYGYTF,NA,TRBJ1-2,NA,TRBV11-3
TGTGCCAGCAGCTTAACAGGTGCTGGGGCCAACGTCCTGACTTTC,CASSLTGAGANVLTF,NA,TRBJ2-6,NA,TRBV5-5
TGTGCCAGCAGTCCGCCGGGGTCAAATGAAAAACTGTTTTTT,CASSPPGSNEKLFF,NA,TRBJ1-4,NA,TRBV6-1
TGCGCCAGCACCAAACAGTACCAAGAGACCCAGTACTTC,CASTKQYQETQYF,NA,TRBJ2-5,NA,TRBV5-1
TGTGCCAGCAGCTTGAATCCATACAGGGACACTGAAGCTTTCTTT,CASSLNPYRDTEAFF,NA,TRBJ1-1,NA,TRBV7-9
TGTGCCAGCAGTTCGACGGGACAGGGGGAAAACCATGAGCAGTTCTTC,CASSSTGQGENHEQFF,NA,TRBJ2-1,TRBD1,TRBV27
TGTGCCAGCTCTTCGATAGCGGGAGAGGATGAGCAGTTCTTC,CASSSIAGEDEQFF,NA,TRBJ2-1,TRBD2,TRBV18
TGTGCCATTGACAGGGAAGAAGGTCGCAATTCACCCCTCCACTTT,CAIDREEGRNSPLHF,NA,TRBJ1-6,TRBD1,TRBV2
TGTGCCAGCAGCCTCGGGGGGGGTGGAGCATATGAGCAGTTCTTC,CASSLGGGGAYEQFF,NA,TRBJ2-1,TRBD2,TRBV28
TGTGCCAGCAGTTACCCCCGGGGGGGCCCCAGTGCGGAGCAGTTCTTC,CASSYPRGGPSAEQFF,NA,TRBJ2-1,TRBD2,TRBV6-5
TGTGCCAGCAGCCCAGGGACCTACGAGCAGTACTTC,CASSPGTYEQYF,NA,TRBJ2-7,NA,TRBV11-2
TGTGCCAGCAGCCGACTAGGACAGGGGAACACCATATATTTT,CASSRLGQGNTIYF,NA,TRBJ1-3,TRBD1,TRBV7-2
TGTGCCAGCAAGCAGGGCAATCAGCCCCAGCATTTT,CASKQGNQPQHF,NA,TRBJ1-5,NA,TRBV6-5
TGTGCCAGCAGCTTAACCTCCGGAGAACGGCACAATGAGCAGTTCTTC,CASSLTSGERHNEQFF,NA,TRBJ2-1,NA,TRBV7-8
TGTGCCAGCAGCCGGGACAGGGCAACTAATGAAAAACTGTTTTTT,CASSRDRATNEKLFF,NA,TRBJ1-4,TRBD1,TRBV7-2
TGTGCCAGCAGTTCTATTAGAGGCCCCCAAGAGACCCAGTACTTC,CASSSIRGPQETQYF,NA,TRBJ2-5,NA,TRBV27
TGTGCCAGCAGCTTCTCTACCCAATCCTACAATGAGCAGTTCTTC,CASSFSTQSYNEQFF,NA,TRBJ2-1,NA,TRBV5-6
TGCGCCAGCAGCCAGCGTACTAGCGGGGGCACAGATACGCAGTATTTT,CASSQRTSGGTDTQYF,NA,TRBJ2-3,TRBD2,TRBV4-3